This entry features one TCR beta chain sequence. Its antigen is currently unknown. CD4+ cells were split into CD45RA+ naive and CD45RA-negative memory subsets. V was pared by 4 bases and J by 5 bases, with 5 bases of the junction left unmatched. Germline CDR1 SGHRS, CDR2 YFSETQ. The CDR3 is made up of 14 amino acids. The data are from a study of shared clonotypes between healthy human individuals. Researchers divided each subset's genomic DNA evenly across several immunoSEQ plates. Original handling: ImmunoSEQ gave junction-only sequences without quality scores, so filtering differed. Sequencing was performed with immunoSEQ multiplex PCR; in TCRdb, only in-frame clones are kept and a portion is missing. That table supplies the V and J calls and clone size; D and trimming were determined from the DNA. The table includes around 1 million clones, over 60% detected once. Broader study findings: Sampling was confined to blood; repertoires within tissues likely differ.

The V gene is TRBV5-1, the J gene TRBJ2-7, with 11 bases matching TRBD1. This TCR came from a young man in good health. Sequencing was carried out using memory CD4+ T cells sorted from blood. Subset meaning: CD45RA-negative fraction. The DNA of the CDR3 is TGCGCCAGCAGCAGGACAGGGGGCTTCGACGAGCAGTACTTC. Translation: CASSRTGGFDEQYF. The variable domain in full, with the rest retrieved from reference TRBV5-1 and TRBJ2-7, is KAGVTQTPRYLIKTRGQQVTLSCSPISGHRSVSWYQQTPGQGLQFLFEYFSETQRNKGNFPGRFSGRQFSNSRSEMNVSTLELGDSALYLCASSRTGGFDEQYFGPGTRLTVT.